This TCR beta chain was sequenced during a study of blood T cell repertoires in COVID-19. This CDR3 spans 15 amino acids. The germline CDR1 and CDR2 sequences are LNHDA and SQIVND (reference sequence). V gave up 1 base and J gave up 8 bases, with 15 bases separating them. In the source study's methods: By means of reference gene primer amplification, nucleated cell counts were estimated. Method: immunoSEQ multiplex PCR; TCRdb's copy keeps in-frame clones and lacks some. For V, J and clone size, that table is used; D and trimming come from the DNA. The sample includes approximately 300,000 clones, roughly nine tenths of them seen just once.

Sequenced material: peripheral blood. The chain employs TRBV19 and TRBJ2-1; tentatively, D is TRBD2 (5 bases). This clonotype was obtained from a young man who had recovered from COVID-19. The CDR3: CASSIGLGGRDEQFF. CDR3 bases: TGTGCCAGTAGTATAGGGCTTGGAGGTAGGGATGAGCAGTTCTTC. The whole variable domain, filled in from reference TRBV19 and TRBJ2-1, reads DGGITQSPKYLFRKEGQNVTLSCEQNLNHDAMYWYRQDPGQGLRLIYYSQIVNDFQKGDIAEGYSVSREKKESFPLTVTSAQKNPTAFYLCASSIGLGGRDEQFFGPGTRLTVL.